This T cell receptor (beta chain) was identified during a study of cytomegalovirus exposure and HLA in healthy donors (TCRdb year 2017). Looking at the study overall: An earlier analysis of several hundred of the donors reported about 280 Gb of sequence data and about 120 million unique TCR beta sequences obtained from approximately 180 million T cells. An early release that covered roughly 600 HLA-typed donors contained approximately 300 gigabases of sequencing data and 80 million or so unique TCR sequences. Of the approximately 400 genotyped donors, 81% were placed in the genetic ancestry cluster associated with self-reported Caucasian donors. The aim of the study was to test whether cataloging public T cell receptors could identify signatures of past pathogen exposure. Using immunosequencing, the study profiled T cell repertoires from fewer than 700 subjects and related those repertoires to cytomegalovirus serostatus. A separate validation cohort of more than 100 different subjects was used in addition to the roughly 640-subject first cohort. To predict cytomegalovirus infection status, the study brought together high-throughput TCR immunosequencing, statistical association of individual TCRs with disease status, and machine learning. In a later analysis, previously published TCR beta repertoires from 670 or so donors were re-analyzed and high-resolution HLA genotyping was added so that TCR occurrence patterns could be studied. The later analysis used no new phenotypic data to find candidate immune exposures, relying instead on TCR beta sequences and their occurrence across donors. An earlier analysis of 587 of the donors applied high-throughput TCR beta sequencing to assess whether each TCR beta V gene segment acted as functional or pseudogenic. Donor age, sex, ethnicity and CMV serostatus were compiled alongside the repertoire data. A later genetic analysis took genome-wide SNP genotypes for 398 of the 666 donors and used that subset as a discovery cohort. All discovery cohort repertoires had been generated using a single sequencing platform. Both class I and class II loci were covered by HLA typing, at four-digit resolution. The number of donors typed differed by locus, with 629-630 for A, B, C, DRB1 and DQB1, 522 for DQA1, 606 for DPA1, and 400 to 490 for DPB1. Roughly 5 DR-DQ haplotypes were treated as single units for association and clustering because of strong linkage in the cohort. On average, approximately 250,000 unique TCR beta nucleotide sequences were sequenced per donor among roughly 430 genotyped donors of the cohort, with 15% to 20% of those sequences being non-productive.

The cohort was made up of around 720 healthy bone marrow donors. At the time of sampling, every cohort member was nominally healthy, though immune exposures that went unrecorded were likely present. The donor was CMV seropositive and was included in the group of 250 to 350 seropositive cohort members. Every donor gave a peripheral blood sample, and the peripheral blood mononuclear cells from that sample were used for TCR beta sequencing. Genomic DNA extraction from the blood cell samples was performed with the Qiagen DNeasy Blood Extraction Kit. Library preparation was by the immunoSEQ multiplex PCR assay. The multiplex PCR relied on a mix of 60 forward primers for TCR Vbeta segments and 13 reverse primers for TCR Jbeta segments. Amplification of the CDR3 region of rearranged TCR beta genes was performed with a multiplex PCR assay on genomic DNA. The amplified TCR beta libraries were sequenced on the Illumina HiSeq System as 87-base-pair reads. Per the source publication's procedure: A later analysis counted some 74 million unique TCR beta chains across the 670 or so repertoires, and around 12 million of these chains were shared by at least two donors. A nearest-neighbor algorithm error-corrected the raw reads and collapsed the reads into unique sequences, merging closely related sequences to remove PCR and sequencing errors. V, D and J gene segments were assigned by aligning CDR3 sequences to IMGT reference sequences. For a sequence to be retained, at least a six-nucleotide match to both a V gene segment and a J gene segment was required. Rearrangements were classified as productive when the CDR3 lacked stop codons and remained in frame with V and J, and all other rearrangements were classified as non-productive. Following IMGT convention, CDR3 was defined as the stretch from the second conserved V-encoded cysteine to the conserved J-encoded phenylalanine. In an earlier analysis of around 540 of the donors, sequences lacking an unambiguous match to a single V gene segment were excluded. An earlier analysis of roughly 590 of the donors called V segments functional above 56.7% productive rearrangements and segregating when the between-donor standard deviation exceeded 5%. A statistical classification framework was built for diagnosing cytomegalovirus status from the catalog of TCR beta chain sequences. In a later analysis, TCR nucleotide sequences were compared against IMGT/GENE-DB human TR gene sequences so that V and J genes could be assigned. The TCRdist pipeline was used in a later analysis to assign CDR3 sequences and most-parsimonious VDJ recombination scenarios. In a later analysis, each TCR beta chain was defined by its CDR3 amino acid sequence together with its V-gene family, and reads without a unique V-gene family were excluded. As a way to deal with suspected cross-contamination and a sequencing artifact, a later analysis dropped nearly 600 nucleotide sequences that were highly shared and had low generation probability. In a later analysis, a clonal expansion index was calculated for each public chain from normalized within-repertoire ranks of inferred template counts. Generation probabilities in a later analysis came from a VDJ recombination model fitted to out-of-frame rearrangements, and those results were checked against IGoR. A later analysis scored TCR-TCR, TCR-HLA and TCR-CMV co-occurrence with hypergeometric tests, applying a repertoire-size bias correction to TCR pairs. In a later analysis, false discovery rates were estimated by permuting HLA or CMV assignments 20 times. A later analysis grouped co-occurring TCRs with DBSCAN, adding TCRdist sequence similarity when clustering within HLA-allele-positive subsets. For co-occurrence clustering, repertoires with fewer than 30,000 or more than 120,000 public chains were excluded, along with roughly 5 repertoires with anomalous nucleotide sharing. Drawn from immuneACCESS, this table holds only the in-frame rearrangements with V and J called that TCRdb kept. Clones are partly lost; checked studies trace under half to an unresolved V gene and leave the rest unexplained. V and J calls and clone size are copied from that table; D and trimming were computed from the DNA. Here the sample has fewer than 130,000 clones; 74% occur a single time. Jointly, the top ten make up about 2.5% of the sample.

This clone was detected only a few times. Its antigen specificity is not known. No base quality information exists; no much larger clone differs at one position. The CDR3 sequence holds 18 residues, the cysteine and phenylalanine included. Left in the record is the CDR3 DNA by itself, 54 bases read in frame from the first base. V has 1 base trimmed and J has 1 base trimmed; junction bases matching no gene number 9. CDR1 and CDR2 are drawn from the germline V gene: SGHRS, YFSETQ. Results the study describes overall, beyond this receptor: Because counts were too low, about 15 rarely observed V segments, including chromosome 9 orphons, were left out of the earlier analysis of 500 to 750 of the donors. A later genetic analysis associated a missense DCLRE1C variant with V-gene and J-gene trimming of TCR beta chains, and an independent cohort replicated the association. In a later analysis, most CMV-associated TCR beta chains were found to appear HLA-restricted, with HLA associations seemingly driven largely by CMV exposure. The authors suggested that the approach could potentially be generalized to other disease states and immunological phenotypes. Correlated functional status among segregating V segments might reflect linkage disequilibrium, but an unknown experimental factor could not be ruled out. Cytomegalovirus status was reported to be diagnosed by the classifier with high specificity and sensitivity in both the original and validation cohorts. Assigning TCR associations to individual alleles was difficult when HLA alleles, especially DR and DQ, strongly co-occurred. A further reported finding was that TCR beta sequences accurately predicted the HLA-A and HLA-B alleles for most subjects in the first cohort. Some IMGT-functional V segments, including TRBV6-2 and TRBV6-3, could not be told apart with the 87-base-pair reads, so those segments were excluded. In a later analysis, several top co-occurrence clusters were reported to appear linked to parvovirus B19, influenza, CMV and Epstein-Barr virus. A few of the identified cytomegalovirus-associated TCR beta chains were confirmed in vitro to be specific for cytomegalovirus antigens. The cohort was sequenced for TCR beta chains only, and without alpha or paired-chain data the features that could be detected were limited. In a later analysis, TCR association rates were found to vary across HLA loci, with the most associated TCRs seen for DRB1 alleles and the fewest for HLA-C alleles. In a later analysis, HLA-associated TCR beta chains showed more clonal expansion and lower generation probabilities than non-associated chains that were equally common. The study listed 150 to 200 TCR beta chains as associated with cytomegalovirus. Across donors, most TCR sequences were observed very rarely, whereas some public TCRs were present in many individuals. Sequencing depth was assumed to be roughly uniform across donors in the presence/absence analyses, though that assumption may not hold. In a later genetic analysis, fewer N-insertions in productive TCRs were reported among donors in an Asian-associated ancestry cluster than the roughly 700-donor mean. In a later analysis, 15,000 to 20,000 TCR beta sequences were associated with specific HLA alleles at a false discovery rate of 0.05. Because HLA typing was missing for some donors at each locus, association tests included only the typed subset. For the cohort, immune exposure information was limited to CMV serostatus. In an earlier analysis of approximately 590 of the donors, most TCR beta V segments appeared in productive rearrangements about 90% or about 30% of the time, broadly matching IMGT annotations. A cluster of highly shared sequence variants was judged likely to be a technical artifact of the sequencing pipeline.

The sample taken for sequencing was PBMCs. The chain couples TRBV5-1 to TRBJ1-1, and 11 junctional nucleotides match TRBD1. The origin of this receptor is a man aged 50 to 59 in good health and CMV-seropositive. Read as DNA, the sequence is TGCGCCAGCAGCTTGTGGGGTGGGACAGGGGGAACGAACACTGAAGCTTTCTTT. This is translated as CASSLWGGTGGTNTEAFF.